This TCR beta chain was found in a study of cytomegalovirus exposure and HLA in healthy donors. The CDR3 loop spans 14 amino acids. V lost 6 bases and J lost 5; bases outside the gene matches: 7. Germline CDR1 is MNHEY and CDR2 is SVGAGI. The table came from immunoSEQ multiplex PCR; TCRdb's copy has only in-frame clones and leaves some out. The table lists roughly 330,000 clones, around 87% of them singletons. This sequence was found in a woman between 25 and 40 years old in good health and CMV-seropositive. Sequencing input: PBMCs. V and J are TRBV6-5 and TRBJ2-7; 10 nucleotides agree with TRBD2. CDR3 coding DNA: TGTGCCAGCAGCCCCTTAGCGGGGGGCGACGAGCAGTACTTC. Amino acid sequence: CASSPLAGGDEQYF.